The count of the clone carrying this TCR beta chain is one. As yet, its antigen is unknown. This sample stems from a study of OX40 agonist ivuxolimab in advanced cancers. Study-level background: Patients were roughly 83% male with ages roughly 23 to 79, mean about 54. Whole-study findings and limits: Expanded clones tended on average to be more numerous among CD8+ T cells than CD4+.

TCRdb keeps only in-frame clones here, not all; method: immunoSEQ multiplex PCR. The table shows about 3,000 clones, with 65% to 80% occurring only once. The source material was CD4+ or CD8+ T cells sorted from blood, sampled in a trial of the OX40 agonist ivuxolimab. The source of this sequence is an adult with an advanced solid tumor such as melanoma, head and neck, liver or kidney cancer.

CDR3 sequence (DNA): TGTGCCAGCAGCTCGGTCGGGACAGGGAACACCGGGGAGCTGTTTTTT. It encodes CASSSVGTGNTGELFF. J is TRBJ2-2 and V is TRBV5-8; 8 bases agree with TRBD1. Germline loops: CDR1 SGHTS, CDR2 YDEGEE. Losses at the gene ends were 3 bases for V and 1 base for J; bases not matched to a gene: 5. The CDR3 is 16 residues long.